These 10 T cell receptor beta chains originate from one sample sequenced in a study of a mutant IDH1 vaccine in newly diagnosed glioma. Clones were sequenced by immunoSEQ multiplex PCR, and TCRdb holds only the in-frame ones, with some missing. The sample has around 28,000 clones; 80% to 90% are singletons. Time point noted: week 5, during vaccination. Each dose delivered 300 ug of mutant IDH1 20-mer peptide subcutaneously with imiquimod. The antigens for these receptors are not known. The sequencing used PBMCs, collected from a glioma patient whose treatment included an IDH1 peptide vaccine. These receptors originate from a man younger than 35 with glioma.

V gene TRBV2 combines with J gene TRBJ2-7; D not resolved. The germline V and J ends were trimmed by 4 bases and 6 bases, with 13 bases remaining between them. Germline CDR1 and CDR2: SNHLY and FYNNEI. The CDR3 consists of 13 residues. The CDR3 DNA is TGTGCCAGCAGTGCCCCTTCCTCCAGCGAGCAGTACTTC. As protein: CASSAPSSSEQYF.

The rearrangement joins TRBV5-1 to TRBJ2-3; the D call may be TRBD1 or TRBD2 (5 bases each). Germline CDR1 SGHRS, CDR2 YFSETQ. The CDR3 covers 14 residues. The germline V and J ends were trimmed by 4 bases and 2 bases, with 11 bases remaining between them. The CDR3: CASSGGRITDTQYF. CDR3 nucleotides: TGCGCCAGCAGCGGGGGAAGGATCACAGATACGCAGTATTTT.

The chain links TRBV7-9 to TRBJ1-2, with no clear D. The length of the CDR3 is 12 residues. V was trimmed by 7 bases and J by 6 bases, leaving 12 bases between them. Germline V CDR1 and CDR2: SEHNR, FQNEAQ (reference sequence). The CDR3 DNA follows: TGTGCCAGCACCTACTACGGAGATGGCTACACCTTC. Translation gives CASTYYGDGYTF. Full variable domain (outside the CDR3, taken from reference TRBV7-9 and TRBJ1-2): DTGVSQNPRHKITKRGQNVTFRCDPISEHNRLYWYRQTLGQGPEFLTYFQNEAQLEKSRLLSDRFSAERPKGSFSTLEIQRTEQGDSAMYLCASTYYGDGYTFGSGTRLTVV.

This chain joins TRBV5-1 and TRBJ1-3; 10 nucleotides match TRBD1. J gave up 8 bases and V 2 bases, and 7 bases lay outside the gene matches. This CDR3 is built from 15 residues. Per germline, CDR1 SGHRS and CDR2 YFSETQ. CDR3 nucleotide sequence: TGCGCCAGCAGCTTCCTTGGGACAGGGGCGGACACCATATATTTT. It is translated as CASSFLGTGADTIYF.

The gene calls are TRBV4-1 and TRBJ2-7, with 7 nucleotides matching TRBD2. Per the germline V gene, CDR1 is MGHRA and CDR2 is YSYEKL. The CDR3 runs 15 residues. Trimming removed 5 bases from V and 5 bases from J; junction bases left unmatched: 12. In DNA, the CDR3 is TGCGCCAGCAGCTGGGTGGGAGGGGTGGGCGACGAGCAGTACTTC. Its translation: CASSWVGGVGDEQYF.

V is TRBV7-2 and J is TRBJ1-3; perhaps TRBD1 as D (6 bases). The CDR3 is 16 amino acids. Trimming shortened V by 0 bases and J by 2 bases, and 11 bases separated the two germline ends. CDR1 and CDR2 (germline): SGHTA, FQGNSA. In DNA, the CDR3 is TGTGCCAGCAGCTTAGCGTCGGCAGGGGCTGGAAACACCATATATTTT. It is translated as CASSLASAGAGNTIYF.

V and J are TRBV30 and TRBJ1-1; D uncertain. Trimming removed 3 bases from V and 8 bases from J, with 16 bases in between. The CDR3 runs 13 residues. CDR1 is GTSNPN and CDR2 is SVGIG in the germline V gene (reference sequence). The CDR3 nucleotides read TGTGCCTGGAGCGCTGGGAGTTCACGAGAAGCTTTCTTT. This codes for CAWSAGSSREAFF.

The gene calls are TRBV18 and TRBJ1-1; 7 bases map to TRBD1. Germline values: CDR1 KGHSH, CDR2 LQKENI. Trimming at V came to 2 bases and at J to 12 bases, leaving 15 bases not matched to a gene. The CDR3 is 15 residues long. CDR3 sequence reads: CASSPGGGGSVVSFF. DNA for the CDR3: TGTGCCAGCTCACCAGGAGGAGGGGGCTCAGTCGTGTCTTTCTTT.

V gene TRBV30 combines with J gene TRBJ1-2, with TRBD1 matching 12 bases. The V segment lost 2 bases and the J segment 7 bases; nucleotides outside the gene matches: 5. Germline V CDR1 and CDR2: GTSNPN, SVGIG (reference sequence). The CDR3 length is 14 residues. The CDR3 region has the DNA TGTGCCTGGAGTTCCGGGACAGGGGGCGCTGGCTACACCTTC. Translating it yields CAWSSGTGGAGYTF. Supplemented by reference TRBV30 and TRBJ1-2, the full variable domain reads SQTIHQWPATLVQPVGSPLSLECTVEGTSNPNLYWYRQAAGRGLQLLFYSVGIGQISSEVPQNLSASRPQDRQFILSSKKLLLSDSGFYLCAWSSGTGGAGYTFGSGTRLTVV.

The rearrangement uses TRBV6-4 and TRBJ2-1, with D hard to call. Per germline, CDR1 MRHNA and CDR2 SNTAGT. The CDR3 sequence is 11 residues long. The germline V and J ends were trimmed by 2 bases and 14 bases, with 10 bases remaining between them. The CDR3 is CASSDGPQEFF. CDR3 in DNA: TGTGCCAGCAGTGACGGGCCCCAGGAGTTCTTC.